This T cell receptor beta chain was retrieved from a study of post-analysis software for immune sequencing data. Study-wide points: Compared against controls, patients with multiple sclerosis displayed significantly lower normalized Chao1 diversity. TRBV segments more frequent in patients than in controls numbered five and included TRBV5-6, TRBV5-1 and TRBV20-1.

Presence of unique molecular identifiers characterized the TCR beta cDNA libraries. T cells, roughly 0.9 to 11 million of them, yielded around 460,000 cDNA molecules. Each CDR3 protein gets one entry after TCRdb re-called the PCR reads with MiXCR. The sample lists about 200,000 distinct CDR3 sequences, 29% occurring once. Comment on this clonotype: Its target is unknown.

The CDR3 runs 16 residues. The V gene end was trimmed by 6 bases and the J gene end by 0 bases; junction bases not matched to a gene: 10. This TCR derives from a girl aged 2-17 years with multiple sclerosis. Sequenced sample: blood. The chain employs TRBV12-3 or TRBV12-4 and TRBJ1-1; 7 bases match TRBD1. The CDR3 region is CASSPRQGFVNTEAFF. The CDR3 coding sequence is TGTGCCAGCAGCCCCCGACAGGGTTTCGTGAACACTGAAGCTTTCTTT.